This T cell receptor beta chain was obtained from a study of long-term antiretroviral therapy in people with HIV. For the study at large: It was about a decade after the earliest samples that the 2015 immediate-ART recommendation appeared.

To note about this clone: Its cognate antigen is unknown.

Survey level was the resolution at which the v3.0 immunoSEQ assay ran. Only in-frame clones appear in the TCRdb table, and some are missing; sequencing was by immunoSEQ multiplex PCR. The table has 30,000 to 40,000 clones, 70% to 90% seen once. Study conclusions and caveats: Although diversity increased after ART, it remained lower than in transplant donor controls. Repertoire composition at all time points was dominated by clones that had expanded before ART.

The CDR3 extends over 15 amino acids. Germline-derived CDR1 and CDR2 are SEHNR and FQNEAQ (reference sequence). Trimming took 2 bases from V and 5 from J; bases not matched to a gene: 8. The sequence was obtained from a man aged 18 to 35 with HIV. This rearrangement joins TRBV7-9 to TRBJ2-5; 7 nucleotides match TRBD2. The material was unsorted PBMCs, obtained 1.1 years after starting antiretroviral therapy. The DNA of the CDR3 is TGTGCCAGCAGCTTAAGTACGGGGGGAGGGGAGACCCAGTACTTC. Translation gives CASSLSTGGGETQYF.